The sequence of this T cell receptor (beta chain) was determined in a study of blood T cell repertoires in COVID-19. The overall study: Italy, Spain and the United States were the sources of the convalescent and acute COVID-19 samples.

The V and J ends lost 4 bases and 7 bases, in that order; junction bases with no gene match: 11. CDR3 size: 17 residues. CDR1 is MGHDK, CDR2 SYGVNS, per germline. The assay was immunoSEQ multiplex PCR, and TCRdb's table has in-frame clones only and misses some. Of 42,000 or so clones in the sample, around nine tenths are singletons; the top ten hold approximately 9%. The receptor was isolated from a man aged 45-65 years with active COVID-19. The sample consisted of peripheral blood. This chain uses TRBV25-1 with TRBJ2-1; 12 nucleotides agree with TRBD2. The CDR3 here is CASSASGLAGRANEQFF. The CDR3 DNA sequence: TGTGCCAGCAGTGCTTCCGGACTAGCGGGAAGGGCAAATGAGCAGTTCTTC.